This is a list of T cell receptor beta chains from one sample in a study of shared clonotypes between healthy human individuals. The method was immunoSEQ multiplex PCR; TCRdb's version includes in-frame clones alone and lacks a portion of them. Of about 2.1 million clones detected, roughly 93% appear once; the ten largest clones hold roughly 1.7%. The sequencing input was naive CD8+ T cells from PBMCs. These receptors came from a man younger than 35 in good health. Some clones in this sample may be carry-over from other donors' samples. CDR3s include the opening cysteine and the closing phenylalanine or tryptophan. A D gene is named only where the DNA matches it firmly. Clone size, where shown, is once, few, many, or a class for clones that have expanded.

>-|TRBV29-1|TRBJ2-1|TRBD1
CSLIRQGVPNEQFF
TGCAGCTTAATAAGACAGGGGGTTCCCAATGAGCAGTTCTTC
>-|TRBV28|TRBJ1-5|-
CASREGGGDQPQHF
TGTGCCAGCAGGGAGGGGGGTGGCGATCAGCCCCAGCATTTT
>-|TRBV5-1|TRBJ1-1|-
CASSLARSVGGTEAFF
TGCGCCAGCAGCTTGGCCCGCTCCGTGGGCGGCACTGAAGCTTTCTTT
>-|TRBV19|TRBJ2-2|-
CASSPRDGGELFF
TGTGCCAGTAGTCCCCGAGATGGCGGGGAGCTGTTTTTT
>-|TRBV6-1|TRBJ2-2|TRBD2
CASSEAYGVAGDPGELFF
TGTGCCAGCAGTGAAGCGTACGGGGTAGCGGGAGATCCCGGGGAGCTGTTTTTT
>-|TRBV5-6|TRBJ1-1|TRBD1
CASSLGTGVNTEAFF
TGTGCCAGCAGCTTGGGGACAGGGGTGAACACTGAAGCTTTCTTT
>-|TRBV7-9|TRBJ2-7|TRBD2
CASSGLTSVEQYF
TGTGCCAGCAGCGGACTAACTAGCGTCGAGCAGTACTTC
>-|TRBV7-6|TRBJ2-3|-
CASIGGRTDTQYF
TGTGCCAGCATCGGGGGGCGCACAGATACGCAGTATTTT
>-|TRBV19|TRBJ2-1|-
CASSLGYRNEQFF
TGTGCCAGTAGTTTGGGTTACCGCAATGAGCAGTTCTTC
>-|TRBV14|TRBJ2-2|-
CASSQEWGSGELFF
TGTGCCAGCAGCCAAGAATGGGGTTCCGGGGAGCTGTTTTTT
>-|TRBV6-6|TRBJ1-5|-
CASSVGSNQPQHF
TGTGCCAGCAGTGTGGGAAGCAATCAGCCCCAGCATTTT
>-|TRBV30|TRBJ2-1|TRBD2
CAWFWTSQNEQFF
TGTGCCTGGTTTTGGACTAGCCAAAATGAGCAGTTCTTC
>once|TRBV9|TRBJ2-5|TRBD2
CASSPPDHSGMRETQYF
TGTGCCAGCAGCCCACCGGATCACAGCGGGATGAGGGAGACCCAGTACTTC
>-|TRBV19|TRBJ2-1|TRBD1
CASSHRGVNEQFF
TGTGCCAGTAGTCACAGGGGGGTCAATGAGCAGTTCTTC
>-|TRBV5-4|TRBJ1-2|-
CASSLGGAPNYGYTF
TGTGCCAGCAGCTTGGGGGGGGCGCCTAACTATGGCTACACCTTC
>-|TRBV11-2|TRBJ2-3|TRBD2
CASSSPKLSGRGDTQYF
TGTGCCAGCAGCTCCCCGAAACTAAGCGGGAGAGGAGATACGCAGTATTTT
>-|TRBV9|TRBJ2-6|-
CASSVGRHSGANVLTF
TGTGCCAGCAGCGTAGGCCGGCACTCTGGGGCCAACGTCCTGACTTTC
>once|TRBV9|TRBJ2-1|-
CASSVVRRGSYNEQFF
TGTGCCAGCAGCGTGGTCCGCAGGGGTTCCTACAATGAGCAGTTCTTC
>-|TRBV6-5|TRBJ2-7|-
CASSEGRGGYEQYF
TGTGCCAGCAGTGAAGGAAGAGGGGGCTACGAGCAGTACTTC
>-|TRBV2|TRBJ2-7|TRBD2
CASSAAASGISYEQYF
TGTGCCAGCAGTGCAGCCGCTAGCGGAATCTCCTACGAGCAGTACTTC
>-|TRBV13|TRBJ2-3|-
CASSTRGQSTDTQYF
TGTGCCAGCAGCACTCGGGGACAAAGCACAGATACGCAGTATTTT
>-|TRBV6-1|TRBJ2-7|-
CASSEALSYYEQYF
TGTGCCAGCAGTGAAGCGCTTTCCTACTACGAGCAGTACTTC
>-|TRBV15|TRBJ2-1|-
CATSRVRSGEQFF
TGTGCCACCAGCAGAGTGAGGAGCGGTGAGCAGTTCTTC
>-|TRBV2|TRBJ2-3|-
CASSEAAADTQYF
TGTGCCAGCAGTGAAGCAGCGGCAGATACGCAGTATTTT
>once|TRBV7-6|TRBJ2-3|-
CASSPGPSTDTQYF
TGTGCCAGCAGCCCTGGACCAAGCACAGATACGCAGTATTTT